Below, one TCR beta chain is given with its context. This clone came up once. The target of this receptor is not known. No qualities accompany the bases; no much larger clone lies one base away. The sample is drawn from a study of cytomegalovirus exposure and HLA in healthy donors (dated by TCRdb to between 2016 and 2019). Background on the whole study: An earlier analysis of several hundred of the donors reported roughly 300 Gb of sequence data and 117 million unique TCR beta sequences obtained from about 179 million T cells. An early release that covered about 600 HLA-typed donors contained around 300 gigabases of sequencing data and about 84 million unique TCR sequences. The genetic ancestry cluster associated with self-reported Caucasian donors included roughly four fifths of the roughly 400 genotyped donors. The study aimed to test whether signatures of past pathogen exposure could be identified by cataloging public T cell receptors. The T cell repertoires of several hundred subjects were profiled by immunosequencing and related to cytomegalovirus serostatus. A separate validation cohort of more than 100 different subjects was used in addition to the 666-subject first cohort. High-throughput TCR immunosequencing, statistical association of individual TCRs with disease status, and machine learning were combined to predict cytomegalovirus infection status. To study patterns of TCR occurrence, a later analysis re-analyzed previously published TCR beta repertoires from 700 or so donors and added high-resolution HLA genotyping. The later analysis used no new phenotypic data to find candidate immune exposures, relying instead on TCR beta sequences and their occurrence across donors. An earlier analysis of fewer than 700 of the donors applied high-throughput TCR beta sequencing to assess whether each TCR beta V gene segment acted as functional or pseudogenic. Alongside the repertoire data, information on donor age, sex, ethnicity and CMV serostatus was compiled. In a later genetic analysis, genome-wide SNP genotypes for about three fifths of the 666 donors were used, and that subset was treated as a discovery cohort. All discovery cohort repertoires had been generated on a single sequencing platform. Class I and class II HLA loci were covered by the typing at four-digit resolution. Typing coverage varied by locus: about 629-630 donors for A, B, C, DRB1 and DQB1; approximately 560 for DQA1; approximately 570 for DPA1; more than 450 for DPB1. Because of strong linkage in the cohort, a handful of DR-DQ haplotypes were treated as single units for association and clustering. Across 300 to 500 genotyped donors of the cohort, an average of approximately 240,000 unique TCR beta nucleotide sequences per donor were sequenced, and roughly 17% of those sequences were non-productive.

The CDR3 sequence holds 14 residues, the cysteine and phenylalanine included. Only the CDR3 DNA stays, 42 bases, in frame from base 1. V has 5 bases trimmed and J has 3 bases trimmed; junction bases matching no gene number 6. CDR1 and CDR2 were assigned from the germline V gene (reference sequence) as SGHKS and YYEKEE. The cohort comprised 710 or so healthy bone marrow donors. Cohort members were all nominally healthy when sampled, although unrecorded immune exposures were likely present. The donor tested CMV seronegative, placing the donor among the 350 or so seronegative members of the cohort. A peripheral blood sample was collected from each donor, and TCR beta sequencing was performed on peripheral blood mononuclear cells. The Qiagen DNeasy Blood Extraction Kit was used to extract genomic DNA from the blood cell samples. Paper-wide results and their limitations: Specific HLA alleles were associated with roughly 16,000 TCR beta sequences at a false discovery rate of 0.05 in a later analysis. Across donors, most TCR sequences were observed very rarely, whereas some public TCRs were present in many individuals. In both the original and validation cohorts, the classifier was reported to diagnose cytomegalovirus status with high specificity and sensitivity. A total of roughly 160 TCR beta chains were listed by the study as associated with cytomegalovirus. According to a later analysis, most CMV-associated TCR beta chains appeared to be HLA-restricted, and the HLA associations seemed to be driven largely by CMV exposure. It was suggested by the authors that the approach could potentially be generalized to other disease states and immunological phenotypes. In an earlier analysis of more than 450 of the donors, most TCR beta V segments were observed in productive rearrangements about 90% or about 30% of the time, broadly matching IMGT annotations. Some IMGT-functional V segments, including TRBV6-2 and TRBV6-3, could not be told apart with the 87-base-pair reads, so those segments were excluded. Compared with equally common non-associated chains, HLA-associated TCR beta chains in a later analysis were more clonally expanded and had lower generation probabilities. Sequencing depth was assumed to be roughly uniform across donors in the presence/absence analyses, though that assumption may not hold. In this cohort, only TCR beta chains were sequenced, and detectable features were limited by the absence of alpha or paired-chain data. In a later analysis, TCR association rates were found to vary across HLA loci, with the most associated TCRs seen for DRB1 alleles and the fewest for HLA-C alleles. According to a later genetic analysis, donors in an Asian-associated ancestry cluster had fewer N-insertions in productive TCRs than the approximately 690-donor mean. Because HLA typing was missing for some donors at each locus, association tests included only the typed subset. In vitro tests confirmed that a few of the cytomegalovirus-associated TCR beta chains recognize cytomegalovirus antigens. A further reported finding was that TCR beta sequences accurately predicted the HLA-A and HLA-B alleles for most subjects in the first cohort. A cluster of highly shared sequence variants was judged likely to be a technical artifact of the sequencing pipeline. An association between a missense DCLRE1C variant and V-gene and J-gene trimming of TCR beta chains was found in a later genetic analysis and replicated in an independent cohort. According to a later analysis, parvovirus B19, influenza, CMV and Epstein-Barr virus appeared linked to several top co-occurrence clusters. Linkage disequilibrium might explain the correlated functional status among segregating V segments, but an unknown experimental factor could not be excluded. Seventeen rarely observed V segments, including chromosome 9 orphons, were excluded from the earlier analysis of just under 600 of the donors because counts were too low. CMV serostatus was the only immune exposure information available for the cohort. When HLA alleles, especially DR and DQ, strongly co-occurred, attributing TCR associations to individual alleles was difficult.

The library was built by means of the immunoSEQ multiplex PCR assay. A mixture of 60 forward primers for TCR Vbeta segments and 13 reverse primers for TCR Jbeta segments was used in the multiplex PCR. A multiplex PCR assay on genomic DNA amplified the CDR3 region of rearranged TCR beta genes. Amplified TCR beta libraries were sequenced as 87-base-pair reads on the Illumina HiSeq System. In the source study's methods: A later analysis tallied about 77 million unique TCR beta chains across the 666 repertoires, and roughly 11 million of those chains were shared by two or more donors. To remove PCR and sequencing errors, raw reads were error-corrected and collapsed into unique sequences using a nearest-neighbor algorithm that merged closely related sequences. V, D and J gene segments were assigned by aligning CDR3 sequences to IMGT reference sequences. For a sequence to be retained, a match of at least six nucleotides was required to both a V gene segment and a J gene segment. Rearrangements were called productive when the CDR3 lacked stop codons and stayed in frame with V and J; all others were non-productive. CDR3 was defined according to IMGT convention as the region running from the second conserved V-encoded cysteine to the conserved J-encoded phenylalanine. Sequences without an unambiguous match to a single V gene segment were excluded from the earlier analysis of about 630 of the donors. An earlier analysis of roughly 590 of the donors called V segments functional above 56.7% productive rearrangements and segregating when the between-donor standard deviation exceeded 5%. A statistical classification framework was built to diagnose cytomegalovirus status from the catalog of TCR beta chain sequences. V and J gene assignment, in a later analysis, came from comparing TCR nucleotide sequences with IMGT/GENE-DB human TR gene sequences. In a later analysis, CDR3 sequences and most-parsimonious VDJ recombination scenarios were assigned using the TCRdist pipeline. A later analysis defined each TCR beta chain by its CDR3 amino acid sequence plus V-gene family, and excluded reads lacking a unique V-gene family. In a later analysis, 500 to 700 highly shared, low-generation-probability nucleotide sequences were removed to address suspected cross-contamination and a sequencing artifact. For each public chain, a later analysis derived a clonal expansion index from normalized ranks of inferred template counts within each repertoire. Generation probabilities in a later analysis came from a VDJ recombination model fitted to out-of-frame rearrangements, and those results were checked against IGoR. A later analysis scored TCR-TCR, TCR-HLA and TCR-CMV co-occurrence with hypergeometric tests, applying a repertoire-size bias correction to TCR pairs. In a later analysis, false discovery rates were estimated by permuting HLA or CMV assignments 20 times. A later analysis grouped co-occurring TCRs with DBSCAN, adding TCRdist sequence similarity when clustering within HLA-allele-positive subsets. For co-occurrence clustering, repertoires with fewer than 30,000 or more than 120,000 public chains were excluded, along with a handful of repertoires with anomalous nucleotide sharing. TCRdb retrieved this table from immuneACCESS and kept in-frame rearrangements only. Not all clones are present; in checked studies, unresolved V genes account for under half, and no reason is known for the remainder. That table is the source of V, J and clone size, and D and trimming were worked out from the DNA. The sample table holds roughly 150,000 clones, of which 80% were seen once. The ten largest clones add up to approximately 15% of the sample.

The TCR was taken from a woman aged 40-49 years in good health and CMV-seronegative. What was sequenced was PBMCs. Here the chain combines TRBV5-5 and TRBJ2-7, with 9 bases matching TRBD1. The DNA sequence is given as TGTGCCAGCAGTTCCGGGACAGGGATCTACGAGCAGTACTTC. It specifies CASSSGTGIYEQYF.